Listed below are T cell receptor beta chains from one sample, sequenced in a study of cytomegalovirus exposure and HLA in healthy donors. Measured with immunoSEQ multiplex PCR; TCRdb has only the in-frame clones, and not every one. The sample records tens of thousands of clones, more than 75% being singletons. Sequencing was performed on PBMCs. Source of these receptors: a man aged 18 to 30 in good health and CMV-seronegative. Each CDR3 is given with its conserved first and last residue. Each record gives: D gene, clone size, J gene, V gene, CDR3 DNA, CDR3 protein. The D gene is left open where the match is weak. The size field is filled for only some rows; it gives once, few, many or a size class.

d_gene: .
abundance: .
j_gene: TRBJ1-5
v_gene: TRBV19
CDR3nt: TGTGCCAGTAGCCAGGGGACCCGAGGCAATCAGCCCCAGCATTTT
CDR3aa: CASSQGTRGNQPQHF

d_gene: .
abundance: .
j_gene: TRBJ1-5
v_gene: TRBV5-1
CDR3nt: TGCGCCAGCAGCTTGTTTATGAGTAGCAATCAGCCCCAGCATTTT
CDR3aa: CASSLFMSSNQPQHF

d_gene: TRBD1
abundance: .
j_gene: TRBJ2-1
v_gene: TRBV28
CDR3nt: TGTGCCAGCACCCCATATGGGACAGGGGGGAATAATGAGCAGTTCTTC
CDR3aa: CASTPYGTGGNNEQFF

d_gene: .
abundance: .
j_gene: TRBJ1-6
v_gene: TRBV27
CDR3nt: TGTGCCAGCAGTCCTCCGGGGGGGTATTCACCCCTCCACTTT
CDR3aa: CASSPPGGYSPLHF

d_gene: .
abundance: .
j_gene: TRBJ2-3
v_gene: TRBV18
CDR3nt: TGTGCCAGCTCACCACTCGGGGTATTGGATACGCAGTATTTT
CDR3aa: CASSPLGVLDTQYF

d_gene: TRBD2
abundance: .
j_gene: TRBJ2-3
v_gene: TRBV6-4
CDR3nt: TGTGCCAGCAGTGCGGGGGGGGACACAGATACGCAGTATTTT
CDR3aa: CASSAGGDTDTQYF

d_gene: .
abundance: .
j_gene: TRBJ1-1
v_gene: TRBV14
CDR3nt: TGTGCCAGCAGCCCCCGCGGGCACACTGAAGCTTTCTTT
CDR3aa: CASSPRGHTEAFF

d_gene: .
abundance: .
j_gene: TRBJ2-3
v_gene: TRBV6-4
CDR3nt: TGTGCCAGCAGTGACTCGAGAGATACGCAGTATTTT
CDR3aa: CASSDSRDTQYF

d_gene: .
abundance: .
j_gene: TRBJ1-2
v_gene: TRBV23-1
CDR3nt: TGCGCCAGCAGTCACCCCTCCGACAGGCCCCTTGGCTACACCTTC
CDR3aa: CASSHPSDRPLGYTF

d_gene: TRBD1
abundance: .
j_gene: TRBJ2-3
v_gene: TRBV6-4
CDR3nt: TGTGCCAGCAGTGACTCTGGACAGGGTACAGATACGCAGTATTTT
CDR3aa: CASSDSGQGTDTQYF

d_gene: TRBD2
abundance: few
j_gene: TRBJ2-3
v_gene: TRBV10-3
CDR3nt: TGTGCCATCAGTGAGTCGATTGCGGGGGGGAGAGGAGATACGCAGTATTTT
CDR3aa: CAISESIAGGRGDTQYF

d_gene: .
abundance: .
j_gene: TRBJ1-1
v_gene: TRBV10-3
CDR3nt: TGTGCCATCAGCGACACCGACAGCCAAGCTTTCTTT
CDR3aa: CAISDTDSQAFF

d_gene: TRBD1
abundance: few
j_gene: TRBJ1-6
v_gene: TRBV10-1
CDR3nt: TGCGCCAGCAGTGACAGGGGGAATTCACCCCTCCACTTT
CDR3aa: CASSDRGNSPLHF

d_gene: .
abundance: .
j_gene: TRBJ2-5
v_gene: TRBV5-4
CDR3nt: TGTGCCAGCAGCCTGTATATACGGACTTCCCTAATTAAGGAGACCCAGTACTTC
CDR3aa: CASSLYIRTSLIKETQYF

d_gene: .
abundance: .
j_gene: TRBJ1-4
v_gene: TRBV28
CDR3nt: TGTGCCAGCAGTCTCGAGGGAGGAGATGAAAAACTGTTTTTT
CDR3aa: CASSLEGGDEKLFF

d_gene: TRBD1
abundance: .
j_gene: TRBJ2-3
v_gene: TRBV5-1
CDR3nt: TGCGCCAGCAGCTTAGACCGGACAGGGACGCAGTATTTT
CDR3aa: CASSLDRTGTQYF

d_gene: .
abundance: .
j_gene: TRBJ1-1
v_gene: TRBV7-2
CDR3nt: TGTGCCAGCAGCTTAGTAGGCAGGGACACTGAAGCTTTCTTT
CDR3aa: CASSLVGRDTEAFF

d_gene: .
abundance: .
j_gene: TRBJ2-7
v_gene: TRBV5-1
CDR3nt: TGCGCCAGCAGCTTGGGCGGGACAGATTCCTACGAGCAGTACTTC
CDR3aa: CASSLGGTDSYEQYF

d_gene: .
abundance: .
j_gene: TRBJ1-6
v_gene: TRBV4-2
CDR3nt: TGTGCCAGCAGCTACCCCCGGAATTCACCCCTCCACTTT
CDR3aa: CASSYPRNSPLHF

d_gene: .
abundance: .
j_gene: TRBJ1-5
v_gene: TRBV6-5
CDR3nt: TGTGCCAGCACCGGGGGGGTCGGTCAGCCCCAGCATTTT
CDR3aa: CASTGGVGQPQHF

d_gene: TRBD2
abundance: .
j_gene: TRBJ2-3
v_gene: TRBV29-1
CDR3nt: TGCAGCGCCGATGGCGGGGGGGCCAACACAGATACGCAGTATTTT
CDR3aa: CSADGGGANTDTQYF

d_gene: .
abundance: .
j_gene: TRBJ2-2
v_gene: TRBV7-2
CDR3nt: TGTGCCAGCAGCTTACCGACCCGCGGGACCGGGGAGCTGTTTTTT
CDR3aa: CASSLPTRGTGELFF

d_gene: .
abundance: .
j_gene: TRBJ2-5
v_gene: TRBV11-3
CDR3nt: TGTGCCAGCAGCCTGGACAACCAAGAGACCCAGTACTTC
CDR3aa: CASSLDNQETQYF

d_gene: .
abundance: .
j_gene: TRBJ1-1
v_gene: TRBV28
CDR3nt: TGTGCCAGCAGTTTACAGGGAAAGAACACTGAAGCTTTCTTT
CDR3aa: CASSLQGKNTEAFF

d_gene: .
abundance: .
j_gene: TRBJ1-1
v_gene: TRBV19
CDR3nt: TGTGCCAGTAGTATTAGTCAGGTCTGGGTAAACACTGAAGCTTTCTTT
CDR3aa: CASSISQVWVNTEAFF

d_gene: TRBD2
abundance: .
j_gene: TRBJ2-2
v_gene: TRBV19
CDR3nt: TGTGCCAGTAGTTCAAAGCGGGGGCGAGACACCGGGGAGCTGTTTTTT
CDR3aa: CASSSKRGRDTGELFF

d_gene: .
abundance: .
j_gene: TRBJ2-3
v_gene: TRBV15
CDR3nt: TGTGCCACCAGCACCGGACTGGACACAGATACGCAGTATTTT
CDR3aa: CATSTGLDTDTQYF

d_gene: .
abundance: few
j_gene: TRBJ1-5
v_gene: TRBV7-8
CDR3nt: TGTGCCAGCAGCTCCCCGAAGGGACACACAAACCACAATCAGCCCCAGCATTTT
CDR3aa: CASSSPKGHTNHNQPQHF

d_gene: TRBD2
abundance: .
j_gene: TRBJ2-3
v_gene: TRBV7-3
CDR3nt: TGTGCCAGCAGCTTACGCGGGGGGGTCACAGATACGCAGTATTTT
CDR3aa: CASSLRGGVTDTQYF

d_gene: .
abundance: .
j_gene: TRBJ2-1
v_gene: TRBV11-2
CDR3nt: TGTGCCAGCAGCTTGACCCACAGGGACCAACTGTACAATGAGCAGTTCTTC
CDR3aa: CASSLTHRDQLYNEQFF

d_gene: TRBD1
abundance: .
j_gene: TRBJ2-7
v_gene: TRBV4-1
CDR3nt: TGCGCCAGCAGCCAAGTACAGGGGAAGGCCTACGAGCAGTACTTC
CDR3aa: CASSQVQGKAYEQYF

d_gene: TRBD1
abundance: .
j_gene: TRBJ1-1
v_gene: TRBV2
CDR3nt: TGTGCCAGCAGCCGGGACAGTAAGACTGAAGCTTTCTTT
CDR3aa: CASSRDSKTEAFF

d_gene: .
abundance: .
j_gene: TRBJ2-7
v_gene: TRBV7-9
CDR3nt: TGTGCCAGCAGCTTACAGGGCTACGAGCAGTACTTC
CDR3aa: CASSLQGYEQYF

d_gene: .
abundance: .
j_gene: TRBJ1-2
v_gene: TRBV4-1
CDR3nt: TGCGCCAGCAGCCAAGAGCCTAGATCCGATGGCTACACCTTC
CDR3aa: CASSQEPRSDGYTF

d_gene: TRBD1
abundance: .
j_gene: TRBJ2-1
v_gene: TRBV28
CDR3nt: TGTGCCAGCAGTCCGCGCAGGGGGCAGGGAGCGGGCGGGGTGTGGTCCTACAATGAGCAGTTCTTC
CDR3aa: CASSPRRGQGAGGVWSYNEQFF

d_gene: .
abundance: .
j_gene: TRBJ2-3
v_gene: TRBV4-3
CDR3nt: TGCGCCAGCAGCCAGATAGGAGGATCTAGCACAGATACGCAGTATTTT
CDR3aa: CASSQIGGSSTDTQYF

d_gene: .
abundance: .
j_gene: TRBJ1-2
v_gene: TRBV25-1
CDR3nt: TGTGCCAGCAGTGAATATCCGGTCGACAGGTACTATGGCTACACCTTC
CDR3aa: CASSEYPVDRYYGYTF

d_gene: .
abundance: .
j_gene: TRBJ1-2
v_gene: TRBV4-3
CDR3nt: TGCGCCAGCAGCCAAGATCGGTCAGTACTATATGGCTACACCTTC
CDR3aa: CASSQDRSVLYGYTF

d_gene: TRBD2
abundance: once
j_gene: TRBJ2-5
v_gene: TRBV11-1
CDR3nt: TGTGCCAGCAGCTTAGCGATCCGCGGGGGGGCCCAAGAGACCCAGTACTTC
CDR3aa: CASSLAIRGGAQETQYF

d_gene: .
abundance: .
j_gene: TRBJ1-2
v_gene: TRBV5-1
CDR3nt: TGCGCCAGCAGCTTGTCAGGGGCTAACTATGGCTACACCTTC
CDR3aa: CASSLSGANYGYTF

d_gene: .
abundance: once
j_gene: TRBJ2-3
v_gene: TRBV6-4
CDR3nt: TGTGCCAGCAGTGAACAGGGAAGCGGCACAGATACGCAGTATTTT
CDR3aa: CASSEQGSGTDTQYF

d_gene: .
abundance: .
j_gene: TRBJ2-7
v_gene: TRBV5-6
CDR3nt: TGTGCCAGCAGCTTGGCGTCTGAGCAGTACTTC
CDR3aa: CASSLASEQYF

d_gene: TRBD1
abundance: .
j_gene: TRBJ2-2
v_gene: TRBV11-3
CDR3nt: TGTGCCAGCAGCTTAAGGACAGGTCGCGGGGAGCTGTTTTTT
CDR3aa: CASSLRTGRGELFF

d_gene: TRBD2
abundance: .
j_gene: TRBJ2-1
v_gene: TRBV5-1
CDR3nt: TGCGCCAGCAGCTTGGAATCAGGGACTAGCGGGGGTAAGCAGTTCTTC
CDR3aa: CASSLESGTSGGKQFF

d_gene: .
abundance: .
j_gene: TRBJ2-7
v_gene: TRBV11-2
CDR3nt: TGTGCCACCAAGCAAATCTACGAGCAGTACTTC
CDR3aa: CATKQIYEQYF

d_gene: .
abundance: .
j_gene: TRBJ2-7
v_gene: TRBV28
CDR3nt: TGTGCCAGCAGTTTGGGTAGCTACGAGCAGTACTTC
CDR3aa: CASSLGSYEQYF

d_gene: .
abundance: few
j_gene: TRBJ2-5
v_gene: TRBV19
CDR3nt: TGTGCCAGTAGTTTGGGGGCTGTTAAACAAGAGACCCAGTACTTC
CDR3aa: CASSLGAVKQETQYF